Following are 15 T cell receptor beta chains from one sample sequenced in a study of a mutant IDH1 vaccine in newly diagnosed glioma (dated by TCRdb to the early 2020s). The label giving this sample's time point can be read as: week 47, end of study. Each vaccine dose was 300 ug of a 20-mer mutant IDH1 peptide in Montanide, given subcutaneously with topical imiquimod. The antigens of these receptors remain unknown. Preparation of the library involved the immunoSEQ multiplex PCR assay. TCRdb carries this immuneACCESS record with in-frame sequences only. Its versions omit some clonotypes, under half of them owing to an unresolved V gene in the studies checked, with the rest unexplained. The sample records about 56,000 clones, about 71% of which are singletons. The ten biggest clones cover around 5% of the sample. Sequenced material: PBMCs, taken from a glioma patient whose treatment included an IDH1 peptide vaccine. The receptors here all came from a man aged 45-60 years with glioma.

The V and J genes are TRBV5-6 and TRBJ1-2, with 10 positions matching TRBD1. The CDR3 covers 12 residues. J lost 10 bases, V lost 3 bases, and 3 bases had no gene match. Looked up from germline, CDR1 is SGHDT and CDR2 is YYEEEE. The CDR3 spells CASSSGTGAYTF. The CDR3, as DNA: TGTGCCAGCAGCTCTGGGACAGGGGCCTACACCTTC.

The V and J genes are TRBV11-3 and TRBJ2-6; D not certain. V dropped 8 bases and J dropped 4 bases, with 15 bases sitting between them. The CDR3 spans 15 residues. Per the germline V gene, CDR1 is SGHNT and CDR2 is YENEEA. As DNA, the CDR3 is TGTGCCAGCGCCCCGTCGCCTTCGGGGGCCAACGTCCTGACTTTC. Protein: CASAPSPSGANVLTF.

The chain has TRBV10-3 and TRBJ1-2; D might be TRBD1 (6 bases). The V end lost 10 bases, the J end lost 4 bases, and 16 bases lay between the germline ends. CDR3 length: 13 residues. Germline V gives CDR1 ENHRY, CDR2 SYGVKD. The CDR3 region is CATRLQGPYGYTF. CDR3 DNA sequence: TGTGCCACCCGGCTGCAGGGGCCCTATGGCTACACCTTC.

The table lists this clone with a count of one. The CDR3 nucleotides read TGTGCCAGCAGTCAGGGGGGAAGGGCTGGGGCCAACGTCCTGACTTTC. Its translation is CASSQGGRAGANVLTF. The chain has TRBV2 and TRBJ2-6; a weak D match, TRBD1 (7 bases). The germline gives CDR1 SNHLY, CDR2 FYNNEI. The V and J ends lost 5 bases and 2 bases respectively, with 13 bases between them. This CDR3 comprises 16 residues.

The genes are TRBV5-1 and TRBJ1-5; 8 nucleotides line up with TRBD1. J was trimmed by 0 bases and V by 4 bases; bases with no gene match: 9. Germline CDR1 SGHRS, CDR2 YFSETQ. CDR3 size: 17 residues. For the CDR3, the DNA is TGCGCCAGCAGCCCCGTCTCAGGGGGCTTTAGCAATCAGCCCCAGCATTTT. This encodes CASSPVSGGFSNQPQHF.

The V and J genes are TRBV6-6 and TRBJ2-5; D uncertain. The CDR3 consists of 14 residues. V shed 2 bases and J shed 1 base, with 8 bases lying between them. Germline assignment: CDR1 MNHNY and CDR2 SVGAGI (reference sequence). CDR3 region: CASSYRTVQETQYF. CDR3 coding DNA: TGTGCCAGCAGTTACAGGACGGTCCAAGAGACCCAGTACTTC.

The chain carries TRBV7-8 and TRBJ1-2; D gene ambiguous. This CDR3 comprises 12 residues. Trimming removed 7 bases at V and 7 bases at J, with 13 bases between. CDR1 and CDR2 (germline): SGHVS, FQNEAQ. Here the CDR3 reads CASMGSFGGYTF. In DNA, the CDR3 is TGTGCCAGCATGGGTTCGTTCGGTGGCTACACCTTC.

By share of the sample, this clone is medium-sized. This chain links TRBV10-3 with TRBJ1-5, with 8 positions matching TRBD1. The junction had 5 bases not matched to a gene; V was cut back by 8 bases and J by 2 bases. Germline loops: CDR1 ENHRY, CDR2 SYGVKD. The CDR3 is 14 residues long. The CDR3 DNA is TGTGCCATCTCCCCGGGACAGGGCAATCAGCCCCAGCATTTT. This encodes CAISPGQGNQPQHF.

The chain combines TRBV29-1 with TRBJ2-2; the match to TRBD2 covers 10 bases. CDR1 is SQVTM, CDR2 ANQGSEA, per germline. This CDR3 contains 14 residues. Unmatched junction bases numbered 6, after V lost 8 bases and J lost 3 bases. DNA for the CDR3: TGCAGCACGGGTAGCGGGGGGTACACCGGGGAGCTGTTTTTT. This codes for CSTGSGGYTGELFF.

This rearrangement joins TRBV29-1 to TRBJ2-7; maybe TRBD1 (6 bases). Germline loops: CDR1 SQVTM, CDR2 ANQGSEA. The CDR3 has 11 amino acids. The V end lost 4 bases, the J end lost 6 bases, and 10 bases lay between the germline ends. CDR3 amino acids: CSVGQEREQYF. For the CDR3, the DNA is TGCAGCGTTGGACAGGAACGCGAGCAGTACTTC.

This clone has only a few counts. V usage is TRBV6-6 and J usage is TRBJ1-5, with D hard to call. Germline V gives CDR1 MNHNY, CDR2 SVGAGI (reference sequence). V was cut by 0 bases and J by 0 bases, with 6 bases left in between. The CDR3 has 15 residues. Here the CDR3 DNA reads TGTGCCAGCAGTTACTCAAGGGATAGCAATCAGCCCCAGCATTTT. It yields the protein CASSYSRDSNQPQHF.

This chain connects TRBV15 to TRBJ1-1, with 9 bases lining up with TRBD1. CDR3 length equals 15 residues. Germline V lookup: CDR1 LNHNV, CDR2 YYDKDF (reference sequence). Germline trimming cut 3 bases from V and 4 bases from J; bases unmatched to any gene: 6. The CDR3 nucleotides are TGTGCCACCAGCAGGGGGGACAGGGACGGCACTGAAGCTTTCTTT. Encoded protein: CATSRGDRDGTEAFF.

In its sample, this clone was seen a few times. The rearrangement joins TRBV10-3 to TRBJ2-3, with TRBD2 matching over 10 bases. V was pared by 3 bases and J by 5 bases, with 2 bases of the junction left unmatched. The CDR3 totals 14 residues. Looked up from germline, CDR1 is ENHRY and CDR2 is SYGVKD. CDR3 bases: TGTGCCATCAGTGATAGGACTAGCGGAGATACGCAGTATTTT. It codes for CAISDRTSGDTQYF.

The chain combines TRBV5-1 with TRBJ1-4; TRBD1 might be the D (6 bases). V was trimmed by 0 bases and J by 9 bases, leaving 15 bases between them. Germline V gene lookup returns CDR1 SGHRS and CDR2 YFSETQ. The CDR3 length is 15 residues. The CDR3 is CASSLAGQQRQKLFF. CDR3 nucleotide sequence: TGCGCCAGCAGCTTGGCGGGACAACAGAGGCAAAAACTGTTTTTT.

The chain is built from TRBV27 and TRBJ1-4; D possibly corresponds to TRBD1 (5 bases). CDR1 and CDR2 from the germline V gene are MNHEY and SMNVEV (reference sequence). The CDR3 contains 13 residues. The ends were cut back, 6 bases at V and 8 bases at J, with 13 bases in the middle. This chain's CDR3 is CASRSGSGEKLFF. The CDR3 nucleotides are TGTGCCAGCAGATCAGGGAGTGGGGAAAAACTGTTTTTT.